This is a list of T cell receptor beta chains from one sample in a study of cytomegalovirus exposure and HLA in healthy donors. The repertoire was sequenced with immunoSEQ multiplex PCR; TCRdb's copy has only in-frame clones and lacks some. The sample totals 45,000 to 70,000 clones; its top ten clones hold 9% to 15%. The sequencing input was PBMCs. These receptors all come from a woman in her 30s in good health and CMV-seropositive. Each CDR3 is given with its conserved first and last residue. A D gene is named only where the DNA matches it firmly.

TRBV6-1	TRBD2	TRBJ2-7	CASSPSGGPPYEQYF	TGTGCCAGCAGCCCCAGCGGGGGACCACCCTACGAGCAGTACTTC
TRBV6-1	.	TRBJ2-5	CASSEPGRSAQETQYF	TGTGCCAGCAGTGAACCGGGGAGATCCGCACAAGAGACCCAGTACTTC
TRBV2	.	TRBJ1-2	CASRSVVRSYGYTF	TGTGCCAGCAGGAGTGTTGTACGGAGTTATGGCTACACCTTC
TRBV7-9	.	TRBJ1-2	CASSFGHPLNYGYTF	TGTGCCAGCAGCTTCGGACATCCACTAAACTATGGCTACACCTTC
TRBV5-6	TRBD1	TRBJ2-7	CASSAGQGREQYF	TGTGCCAGCAGCGCCGGACAGGGGCGCGAGCAGTACTTC
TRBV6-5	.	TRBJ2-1	CASSYAGEQFF	TGTGCCAGCAGTTATGCGGGTGAGCAGTTCTTC
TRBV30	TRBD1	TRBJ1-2	CAWTPGQGVYGYTF	TGTGCCTGGACCCCGGGACAGGGTGTATATGGCTACACCTTC
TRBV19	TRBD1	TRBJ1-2	CASSTMDRSYYGYTF	TGTGCCAGTAGTACTATGGACAGGAGCTACTATGGCTACACCTTC
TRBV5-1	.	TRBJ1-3	CASSLGRFVSGNTIYF	TGCGCCAGCAGCTTGGGCAGGTTCGTCTCTGGAAACACCATATATTTT
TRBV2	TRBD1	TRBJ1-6	CASWDRSSYNSPLHF	TGTGCCAGCTGGGACAGGAGCTCCTATAATTCACCCCTCCACTTT
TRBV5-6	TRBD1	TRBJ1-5	CASSPRGQGSYGNQPQHF	TGTGCCAGCAGCCCCAGGGGACAGGGAAGTTACGGCAATCAGCCCCAGCATTTT
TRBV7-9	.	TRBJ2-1	CASSFMGGVNEQFF	TGTGCCAGCAGCTTTATGGGGGGAGTCAATGAGCAGTTCTTC
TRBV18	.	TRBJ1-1	CASLQVQATEAFF	TGTGCCAGTCTCCAGGTCCAGGCCACTGAAGCTTTCTTT
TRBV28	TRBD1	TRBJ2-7	CASSPRTGGTYEQYF	TGTGCCAGCAGCCCAAGGACAGGGGGAACCTACGAGCAGTACTTC
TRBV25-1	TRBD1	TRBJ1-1	CASSEYSDRANTEAFF	TGTGCCAGCAGTGAATACTCCGACAGGGCTAACACTGAAGCTTTCTTT
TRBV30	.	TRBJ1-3	CAWRRASGNTIYF	TGTGCCTGGAGGAGGGCCTCTGGAAACACCATATATTTT
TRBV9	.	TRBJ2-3	CASSVVPSSTDTQYF	TGTGCCAGCAGCGTAGTTCCTTCTAGCACAGATACGCAGTATTTT
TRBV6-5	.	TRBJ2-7	CASRGGAGDEQYF	TGTGCCAGCAGAGGGGGGGCAGGGGACGAGCAGTACTTC
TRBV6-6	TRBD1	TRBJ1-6	CASRPGGNEIGSPLHF	TGTGCCAGCCGCCCAGGGGGCAACGAGATTGGATCACCCCTCCACTTT
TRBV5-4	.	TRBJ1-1	CASSLERVGQDTEAFF	TGTGCCAGCAGCTTGGAACGGGTGGGGCAAGATACTGAAGCTTTCTTT
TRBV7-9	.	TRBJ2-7	CASSSDIYYEQYF	TGTGCCAGCAGCTCGGACATCTACTACGAGCAGTACTTC
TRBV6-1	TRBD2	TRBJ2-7	CASSELGTSGNSYEQYF	TGTGCCAGCAGTGAATTGGGGACTAGCGGGAATTCCTACGAGCAGTACTTC
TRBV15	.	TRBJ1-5	CATSVRGQLNQPQHF	TGTGCCACCAGCGTTAGAGGACAGTTGAATCAGCCCCAGCATTTT
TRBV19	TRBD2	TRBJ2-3	CASSFSGGGSDTQYF	TGTGCCAGTAGTTTTAGCGGGGGAGGTTCAGATACGCAGTATTTT
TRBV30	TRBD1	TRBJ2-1	CAWNRDSLDNEQFF	TGTGCCTGGAACCGGGACAGTTTAGACAATGAGCAGTTCTTC
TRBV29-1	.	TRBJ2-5	CSVDIVPETQYF	TGCAGCGTTGATATAGTCCCAGAGACCCAGTACTTC
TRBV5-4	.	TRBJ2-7	CASRSDSSYEQYF	TGTGCCAGCAGATCGGACAGTTCCTACGAGCAGTACTTC
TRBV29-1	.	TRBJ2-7	CSVEDLTGSYEQYF	TGCAGCGTTGAAGATCTGACAGGATCCTACGAGCAGTACTTC
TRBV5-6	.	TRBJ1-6	CASSPGLQPGNSPLHF	TGTGCCAGCAGCCCGGGACTTCAGCCGGGTAATTCACCCCTCCACTTT
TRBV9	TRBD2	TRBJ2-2	CASSVVSGGGTTGELFF	TGTGCCAGCAGCGTAGTGTCCGGGGGAGGGACCACCGGGGAGCTGTTTTTT
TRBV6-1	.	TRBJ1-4	CASSDTGTTNEKLFF	TGTGCCAGCAGTGATACAGGGACGACTAATGAAAAACTGTTTTTT
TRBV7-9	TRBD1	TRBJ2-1	CASSSGQRGDEQFF	TGTGCCAGCAGCTCGGGACAGAGGGGTGATGAGCAGTTCTTC
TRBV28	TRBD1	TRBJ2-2	CASSLPGQGTGELFF	TGTGCCAGCAGTTTACCCGGACAGGGGACCGGGGAGCTGTTTTTT
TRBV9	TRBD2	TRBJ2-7	CASSGTSDEQYF	TGTGCCAGCAGCGGGACTAGCGACGAGCAGTACTTC
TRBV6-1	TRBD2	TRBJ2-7	CASSEEGTSGYEQYF	TGTGCCAGCAGTGAAGAGGGGACTAGCGGTTACGAGCAGTACTTC
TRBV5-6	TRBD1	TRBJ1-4	CASSRYLQGQNEKLFF	TGTGCCAGCAGCCGTTATCTCCAGGGACAGAATGAAAAACTGTTTTTT
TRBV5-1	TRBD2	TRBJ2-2	CASSLVSPGGTGELFF	TGCGCCAGCAGCTTGGTCTCTCCGGGAGGAACCGGGGAGCTGTTTTTT